The 10 T cell receptor beta chains presented below share a single source sample, sequenced in a study of cytotoxic CD8 clonotypes in ibrutinib-treated CLL. Generated by immunoSEQ multiplex PCR, the TCRdb table keeps only in-frame clones and is missing some. The sample yields around 330,000 clones, roughly two thirds seen once. The input for sequencing was PBMCs, taken after 36 months of ibrutinib treatment. The receptors come from a human donor with chronic lymphocytic leukemia.

With regard to this clone: A read error may account for a junction end that differs from germline. This chain links TRBV10-3 with TRBJ2-1; 8 positions agree with TRBD1. This CDR3 has 14 amino acids. The germline gives CDR1 ENHRY, CDR2 SYGVKD. The CDR3 sequence is CATSAGQVYNEQFF. DNA for the CDR3: TGTGCCACCAGTGCGGGACAGGTTTACAATGAGCAGTTCTTC.

This clone was seen only a few times. This chain links TRBV9 with TRBJ1-4, with D perhaps TRBD1 (5 bases). This CDR3 region has 14 residues. CDR1 and CDR2 (germline): SGDLS, YYNGEE. The germline V and J ends were trimmed by 2 bases and 7 bases, with 12 bases remaining between them. As DNA, the CDR3 is TGTGCCAGCAGCGTGGGGGTTACGAGTGAAAAACTGTTTTTT. It codes for CASSVGVTSEKLFF.

This clone was counted a few times. This rearrangement joins TRBV10-1 to TRBJ1-5; the D is unclear. V lost 2 bases, J lost 5 bases, and 13 bases lay in between. Germline CDR1 reads WNHNN; CDR2 reads SYGVQD (reference sequence). This CDR3 region has 15 residues. CDR3 residues: CASSERVGGYQPQHF. The CDR3 nucleotides are TGCGCCAGCAGTGAGAGAGTGGGAGGGTATCAGCCCCAGCATTTT.

The table lists this clone with a few counts. The chain carries TRBV18 and TRBJ1-4; D remains ambiguous. Per germline, CDR1 KGHSH and CDR2 LQKENI. The germline V and J ends were trimmed by 0 bases and 7 bases, with 12 bases remaining between them. This CDR3 region has 15 residues. DNA of the CDR3: TGTGCCAGCTCACCACCGCGTTGGGGTGGTGAAAAACTGTTTTTT. Amino acid sequence: CASSPPRWGGEKLFF.

In this sample, this clone turned up once. The V and J genes are TRBV6-5 and TRBJ2-3; D uncertain. This CDR3 region has 12 residues. Per germline, CDR1 MNHEY and CDR2 SVGAGI. The V end was cut by 6 bases, the J end by 4 bases, with 8 bases between. CDR3: CASRSMSDTQYF. Here the CDR3 DNA reads TGTGCCAGCAGAAGTATGTCAGATACGCAGTATTTT.

The chain carries TRBV4-1 and TRBJ1-5; D remains unclear. This CDR3 has 15 residues. The germline V gene encodes CDR1 MGHRA and CDR2 YSYEKL. With 5 bases removed from V and 6 bases from J, the gap between germline ends came to 17 bases. The CDR3: CASSAAAGFSQPQHF. Here the CDR3 DNA reads TGCGCCAGCAGCGCAGCCGCGGGGTTCAGTCAGCCCCAGCATTTT.

Concerning this clone: This sample includes further DNA sequences coding for the same CDR3. The chain carries TRBV18 and TRBJ1-2; D is possibly TRBD1 (5 bases). The ends were cut back, 2 bases at V and 3 bases at J, with 7 bases in the middle. Germline V CDR1 and CDR2: KGHSH, LQKENI. This CDR3 is 13 amino acids long. The CDR3 DNA reads as TGTGCCAGCTCACCAGACAGAGACTATGGCTACACCTTC. This gives the protein CASSPDRDYGYTF.

This chain links TRBV18 with TRBJ2-3; D might be TRBD1 or TRBD2, each matching 6 bases. Trimming removed 8 bases from V and 3 bases from J, with 15 bases in between. Germline V gene sequence: CDR1 KGHSH, CDR2 LQKENI. This CDR3 comprises 14 residues. The CDR3 DNA is TGTGCCAGCCAGGAGGGGGACGCGACAGATACGCAGTATTTT. This translates into CASQEGDATDTQYF.

With respect to this clone: One junction end disagrees with the germline gene, perhaps due to a read error. The V gene is TRBV2, the J gene TRBJ2-3, with D maybe TRBD2 (5 bases). The germline gives CDR1 SNHLY, CDR2 FYNNEI. The CDR3 has 12 residues. CDR3 residues: CASSQLGDAQYF. The CDR3 DNA is TGTGCCAGCAGCCAATTGGGAGATGCGCAGTATTTT.

V and J are TRBV14 and TRBJ1-3; D not resolved. This CDR3 is built from 16 residues. Germline V CDR1 and CDR2: SGHDN, FVKESK. V shed 1 base and J shed 2 bases, with 12 bases lying between them. CDR3 residues: CASSQVGGKTGNTIYF. CDR3 DNA: TGTGCCAGCAGCCAAGTGGGCGGGAAGACTGGAAACACCATATATTTT. The variable domain in full, completed from reference TRBV14 and TRBJ1-3, reads EAGVTQFPSHSVIEKGQTVTLRCDPISGHDNLYWYRRVMGKEIKFLLHFVKESKQDESGMPNNRFLAERTGGTYSTLKVQPAELEDSGVYFCASSQVGGKTGNTIYFGEGSWLTVV.